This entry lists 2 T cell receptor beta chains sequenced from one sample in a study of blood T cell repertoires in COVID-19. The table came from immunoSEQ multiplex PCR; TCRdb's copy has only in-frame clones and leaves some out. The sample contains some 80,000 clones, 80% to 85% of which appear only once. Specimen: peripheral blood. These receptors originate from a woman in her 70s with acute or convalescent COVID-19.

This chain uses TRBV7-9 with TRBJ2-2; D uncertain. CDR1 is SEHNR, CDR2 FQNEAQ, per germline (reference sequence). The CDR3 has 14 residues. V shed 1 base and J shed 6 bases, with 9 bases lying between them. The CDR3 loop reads CASSLVPPAGELFF. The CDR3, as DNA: TGTGCCAGCAGCTTAGTCCCACCAGCCGGGGAGCTGTTTTTT.

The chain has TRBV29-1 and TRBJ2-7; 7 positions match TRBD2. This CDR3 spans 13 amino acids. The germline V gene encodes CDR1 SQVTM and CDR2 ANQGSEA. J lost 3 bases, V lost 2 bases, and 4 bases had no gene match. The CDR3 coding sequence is TGCAGCGTTGAAAACGGGGAGGGCTACGAGCAGTACTTC. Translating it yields CSVENGEGYEQYF.